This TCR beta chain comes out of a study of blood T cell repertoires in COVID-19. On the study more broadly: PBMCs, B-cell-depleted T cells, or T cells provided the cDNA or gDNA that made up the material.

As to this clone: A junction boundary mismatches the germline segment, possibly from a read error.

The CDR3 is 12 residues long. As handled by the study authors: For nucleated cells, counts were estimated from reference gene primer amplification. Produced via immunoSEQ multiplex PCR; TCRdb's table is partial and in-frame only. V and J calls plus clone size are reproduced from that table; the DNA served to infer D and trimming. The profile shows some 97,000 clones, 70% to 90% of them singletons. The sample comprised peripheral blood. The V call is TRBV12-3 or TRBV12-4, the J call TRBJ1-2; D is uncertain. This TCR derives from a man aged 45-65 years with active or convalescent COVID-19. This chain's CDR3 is CASRLVTVGYTF. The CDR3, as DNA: TGTGCCAGCAGATTAGTGACTGTGGGCTACACCTTC.